Below, one TCR beta chain is given with its context. This sample is drawn from a study of blood T cell repertoires in COVID-19. Overall study context: Donors in the United States, Italy and Spain gave samples during acute or convalescent COVID-19. PBMCs, B-cell-depleted T cells, or T cells were the source of the cDNA or gDNA that made up the material.

How the authors handled the data: From reference gene primer amplification, estimates of nucleated cell counts were derived. Method: immunoSEQ multiplex PCR; TCRdb's copy keeps in-frame clones and lacks some. V, J and clone size reflect that table, while D and trimming were determined from the DNA. There are about 58,000 clones in the sample; around 83% occur only once, and roughly 10% lies in the top ten. Per germline, CDR1 LNHDA and CDR2 SQIVND (reference sequence). The CDR3 has 14 amino acids. Losses at the gene ends were 6 bases for V and 2 bases for J; bases not matched to a gene: 4. The receptor comes from a man in his forties or fifties with COVID-19, enrolled during active disease. The chain links TRBV19 to TRBJ1-1, with 9 positions matching TRBD1. Sequenced input: peripheral blood. CDR3 coding DNA: TGTGCCAGTAGCAGGGACAGGGATAACACTGAAGCTTTCTTT. It yields the protein CASSRDRDNTEAFF.